This T cell receptor (beta chain) was found in a study of blood T cell repertoires in COVID-19. The CDR3 totals 12 residues. Trimming stripped 3 bases from V and 9 bases from J, with 9 bases between. The germline CDR1 and CDR2 sequences are KGHSH and LQKENI. The authors' processing: Amplifying reference gene primers gave estimates of nucleated cell counts. Clones were sequenced by immunoSEQ multiplex PCR, and TCRdb holds only the in-frame ones, with some missing. That table supplies the V and J calls and clone size; D and trimming were determined from the DNA. The sample comprises approximately 240,000 clones, around 85% of which are singletons, and around 6.4% rests with the top ten.

V gene TRBV18 combines with J gene TRBJ2-1, with a tentative D call TRBD1 (5 bases). Sequencing was carried out using peripheral blood. This receptor was obtained from a woman aged 55 to 70 with active or convalescent COVID-19. CDR3 in amino acids: CASSPQGSEQFF. Here the CDR3 DNA reads TGTGCCAGCTCACCCCAGGGTTCTGAGCAGTTCTTC.